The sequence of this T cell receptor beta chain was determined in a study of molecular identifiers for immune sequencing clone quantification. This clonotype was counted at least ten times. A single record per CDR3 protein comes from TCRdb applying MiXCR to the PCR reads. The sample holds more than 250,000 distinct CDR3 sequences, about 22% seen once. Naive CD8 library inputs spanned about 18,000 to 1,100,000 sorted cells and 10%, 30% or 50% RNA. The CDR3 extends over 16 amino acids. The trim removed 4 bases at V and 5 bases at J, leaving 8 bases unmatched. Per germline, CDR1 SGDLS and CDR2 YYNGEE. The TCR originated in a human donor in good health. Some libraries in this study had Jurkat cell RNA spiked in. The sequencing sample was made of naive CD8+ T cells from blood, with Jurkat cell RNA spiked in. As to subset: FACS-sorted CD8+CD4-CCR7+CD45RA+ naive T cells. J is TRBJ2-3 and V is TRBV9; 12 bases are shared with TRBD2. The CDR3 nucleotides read TGTGCCAGCAGCCCAGCTAGCGGGGGGGCTGGAGATACGCAGTATTTT. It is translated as CASSPASGGAGDTQYF.